The TCR beta chain described here comes from a study of identical twins. Study outcomes and limitations: There were fewer insertions in abundant cord blood beta clonotypes, but memory repertoires showed no such pattern.

This clonotype has only a few counts. As yet, its antigen is unknown. This CDR3 region has 13 residues. V gave up 8 bases and J gave up 0 bases, with 11 bases separating them. Germline-derived CDR1 and CDR2 are MNHEY and SMNVEV (reference sequence). All donors comprised healthy Caucasians. A universal primer site was added by template switching, and unique molecular identifiers were carried by the cDNA. In TCRdb, the 5' RACE reads were re-called with MiXCR into one record per CDR3 protein. The data contain 250,000 to 350,000 distinct CDR3 sequences, around 9.7% of them singletons. A further study also used this sample, focusing on yellow fever vaccine responses in identical twins. Per that study: Twins' vaccine T cell response reportedly seemed partly convergent, partly personalized.

This sequence joins TRBV27 and TRBJ2-7; D not certain. The sequenced sample consisted of CD8+ T cells sorted from blood. This receptor was identified in a woman aged 18-30 years in good health. CDR3 region: CASGPGLSYEQYF. CDR3 coding DNA: TGTGCCAGCGGGCCGGGTCTCTCCTACGAGCAGTACTTC.